This entry lists 20 T cell receptor beta chains sequenced from one sample in a study of HIV-infected children after antiretroviral therapy interruption. The treatment is: PENTA 11 planned treatment interruption arm or continuous ART arm. A 3' RACE protocol on RNA, with unique molecular identifiers, produced the TCR library. MiXCR, applied by TCRdb to the 3' RACE reads, yields one record per CDR3 protein. The repertoire has 40,000 or so distinct CDR3 sequences, about 6% of them found once; the top ten carry more than 0.85%. This material consisted of CD45RA+ CD4+ T cells from PBMCs, pooled from several time points, taken from a donor given antiretroviral therapy, either interrupted or continuous. Subset indicated: naive CD4+ CD45RA+ CD45RO- T cells. Receptors were obtained from a pool of human donors with HIV.

J is TRBJ2-1 and V is TRBV11-1, with 8 bases aligning to TRBD1. The junction had 8 bases not matched to a gene; V was cut back by 2 bases and J by 8 bases. This CDR3 has 15 amino acids. CDR1 and CDR2 from the germline V gene are SGHAT and FQDESV (reference sequence). The CDR3 DNA sequence: TGTGCCAGCAGCTTAATCCGGACAGGGCCCCATGAGCAGTTCTTC. Protein product: CASSLIRTGPHEQFF.

In its sample, this clonotype was seen many times. The V and J genes are TRBV20-1 and TRBJ2-5; perhaps TRBD2 as D (6 bases). V was pared by 4 bases and J by 2 bases, with 11 bases between. Germline V gives CDR1 DFQATT, CDR2 SNEGSKA (reference sequence). CDR3 length: 13 residues. The CDR3 is CSAKDGGQETQYF. For the CDR3, the DNA is TGCAGTGCTAAAGACGGGGGACAAGAGACCCAGTACTTC.

This clonotype is categorized as medium-sized. The chain links TRBV5-1 to TRBJ2-7; possible D gene TRBD1, 5 bases. Trimming cost V 1 base and J 6 bases, with 11 bases left between them. Germline-derived CDR1 and CDR2 are SGHRS and YFSETQ. This CDR3 spans 13 amino acids. The CDR3 DNA reads as TGCGCCAGCAGCTTGACGGTAGGGGCCGAGCAGTACTTC. It yields the protein CASSLTVGAEQYF.

The chain has TRBV5-6 and TRBJ2-1; D unresolved. There are 13 residues in the CDR3. The V and J ends lost 1 base and 4 bases respectively, with 6 bases between them. CDR1 and CDR2 from the germline V gene are SGHDT and YYEEEE. The CDR3 sequence is CASSLYGYNEQFF. The CDR3 nucleotides are TGTGCCAGCAGCTTGTACGGGTACAATGAGCAGTTCTTC.

Ten or more counts support this clonotype. This chain links TRBV20-1 with TRBJ1-5, with no clear D. Germline V gene sequence: CDR1 DFQATT, CDR2 SNEGSKA (reference sequence). The CDR3 has 15 amino acids. Trimming pared 3 bases from V and 3 bases from J, leaving 15 bases between. The CDR3 reads CSASVNKGFNQPQHF. CDR3 in DNA: TGCAGTGCTAGTGTGAACAAGGGCTTCAATCAGCCCCAGCATTTT.

The chain joins TRBV6-1 to TRBJ1-2; D not resolved. From germline, CDR1 is MNHNS and CDR2 SASEGT. The CDR3 sequence is 14 residues long. The V gene lost 5 bases and the J gene lost 4 bases, with 14 bases spanning the gap. The CDR3: CASSNSGGIYGYTF. The CDR3 nucleotides are TGTGCCAGCAGTAATTCCGGAGGCATCTATGGCTACACCTTC.

This clonotype was seen ten or more times. The V gene is TRBV6-6, the J gene TRBJ1-2; 8 bases match TRBD1. The CDR3 has 14 amino acids. V was pared by 6 bases and J by 5 bases, with 8 bases of the junction left unmatched. Germline V gene lookup returns CDR1 MNHNY and CDR2 SVGAGI (reference sequence). The CDR3 DNA reads as TGTGCCAGCAGGAGACAGGGGACTCAATATGGCTACACCTTC. Translation gives CASRRQGTQYGYTF.

This clonotype was seen ten or more times. The chain carries TRBV27 and TRBJ2-1; D gene ambiguous. This CDR3 has 14 residues. Germline loops: CDR1 MNHEY, CDR2 SMNVEV (reference sequence). The V end lost 4 bases, the J end lost 5 bases, and 12 bases lay between the germline ends. The chain's CDR3 is CASSSQSPHNEQFF. As DNA, the CDR3 is TGTGCCAGCAGTTCTCAGTCCCCTCACAATGAGCAGTTCTTC.

The sample holds many counts of this clonotype. The chain has TRBV10-3 and TRBJ2-7; tentatively, D is TRBD2 (5 bases). Germline-derived CDR1 and CDR2 are ENHRY and SYGVKD. The CDR3 length is 14 residues. Trimming took 0 bases from V and 7 from J, leaving 13 bases between them. The CDR3: CAISESSSSWEQYF. Here the CDR3 DNA reads TGTGCCATCAGTGAGTCGAGTTCTAGCTGGGAGCAGTACTTC.

This clonotype was recorded many times. The chain combines TRBV30 with TRBJ1-1; no clear D. V lost 3 bases and J lost 3, with 5 bases in between. The CDR3 has 11 amino acids. Per germline, CDR1 GTSNPN and CDR2 SVGIG (reference sequence). The CDR3 sequence: CAWRADTEAFF. In nucleotides, the CDR3 is TGTGCCTGGAGAGCGGACACTGAAGCTTTCTTT.

The chain uses TRBV19 and TRBJ2-1; D is undetermined. Trimming removed 6 bases from V and 3 bases from J, with 6 bases in between. This CDR3 contains 12 residues. The germline V gene encodes CDR1 LNHDA and CDR2 SQIVND (reference sequence). The CDR3 DNA sequence: TGTGCCAGTAGCAAGGTCTACAATGAGCAGTTCTTC. Translated: CASSKVYNEQFF. Together with reference TRBV19 and TRBJ2-1, the CDR3 gives the full variable domain: DGGITQSPKYLFRKEGQNVTLSCEQNLNHDAMYWYRQDPGQGLRLIYYSQIVNDFQKGDIAEGYSVSREKKESFPLTVTSAQKNPTAFYLCASSKVYNEQFFGPGTRLTVL.

The gene calls are TRBV10-2 and TRBJ2-3, with 7 positions matching TRBD1. The CDR3 has 13 amino acids. With 8 bases clipped from V and 2 bases from J, the junction kept 4 bases outside the gene matches. In germline, CDR1 is WSHSY, CDR2 SAAADI. The CDR3 loop reads CASGGQYTDTQYF. CDR3 sequence (DNA): TGCGCCAGCGGGGGACAGTACACAGATACGCAGTATTTT.

This clonotype was recorded at least ten times. The chain recombines TRBV7-2 with TRBJ2-7; 9 bases fit TRBD1. The CDR3 covers 14 residues. V trimming: 5 bases; J trimming: 3 bases; junction bases outside the gene matches: 5. Germline V gene data show CDR1 as SGHTA and CDR2 as FQGNSA. The CDR3 loop reads CASSMGQGNYEQYF. Written as DNA, the CDR3 is TGTGCCAGCAGCATGGGACAGGGCAACTACGAGCAGTACTTC.

This clonotype was found many times. The CDR3 reads CASRWGQGNQPQHF. The CDR3 DNA follows: TGTGCCAGCAGATGGGGACAGGGAAATCAGCCCCAGCATTTT. This chain connects TRBV7-2 to TRBJ1-5; 9 nucleotides align to TRBD1. Trimming took 6 bases from V and 4 from J; bases not matched to a gene: 4. Germline CDR1 reads SGHTA; CDR2 reads FQGNSA. CDR3 length: 14 amino acids.

The chain employs TRBV20-1 and TRBJ2-1; 9 bases fit TRBD2. The CDR3 length is 15 residues. CDR1 DFQATT and CDR2 SNEGSKA come from the germline V gene (reference sequence). Trimming removed 3 bases from V and 7 bases from J; junction bases left unmatched: 10. CDR3 DNA sequence: TGCAGTGCTAGCGCGATCCCGGGACTAGCAAATGAGCAGTTCTTC. As protein: CSASAIPGLANEQFF.

The sample holds many counts of this clonotype. This chain's CDR3 is CASSLTGSSSYNEQFF. CDR3 nucleotides: TGTGCCAGCAGCTTAACTGGTTCGAGCTCCTACAATGAGCAGTTCTTC. The chain links TRBV7-3 to TRBJ2-1; D is unclear. This CDR3 contains 16 residues. The germline V and J ends were trimmed by 0 bases and 0 bases, with 9 bases remaining between them. Germline loops: CDR1 SGHTA, CDR2 FQGTGA.

This clonotype was detected a few times. The V gene is TRBV20-1, the J gene TRBJ2-7; 9 nucleotides agree with TRBD2. Per germline, CDR1 DFQATT and CDR2 SNEGSKA (reference sequence). Germline trimming cut 6 bases from V and 4 bases from J; bases unmatched to any gene: 7. The length of the CDR3 is 13 residues. CDR3 loop: CSASAGGGYEQYF. The CDR3 DNA sequence: TGCAGTGCCTCAGCGGGAGGTGGGTACGAGCAGTACTTC.

This clonotype was seen many times. This sequence joins TRBV4-3 and TRBJ1-1; tentatively, D is TRBD1 (6 bases). Trimming shortened V by 0 bases and J by 10 bases, and 12 bases separated the two germline ends. Germline V gene data show CDR1 as LGHNA and CDR2 as YSLEER. The CDR3 is 13 amino acids. Here the CDR3 DNA reads TGCGCCAGCAGCCAAGAAATGGGACACGGAGCTTTCTTT. Translating gives CASSQEMGHGAFF.

This clonotype was counted ten times or more. The chain couples TRBV13 to TRBJ1-1; D uncertain. This CDR3 has 14 amino acids. V was clipped by 4 bases and J by 3 bases, with 12 bases between them. The V gene's germline CDR1 is PRHDT and CDR2 FYEKMQ (reference sequence). CDR3 residues: CASSYIGPYTEAFF. CDR3 DNA: TGTGCCAGCAGCTACATCGGGCCATACACTGAAGCTTTCTTT.

This clonotype was seen at least ten times. The chain carries TRBV20-1 and TRBJ2-7; D ambiguous. Germline values: CDR1 DFQATT, CDR2 SNEGSKA (reference sequence). The CDR3 covers 14 residues. Trimming cost V 4 bases and J 3 bases, with 16 bases left between them. The CDR3 loop is CSAKSGPANYEQYF. The CDR3 DNA sequence: TGCAGTGCTAAGAGTGGTCCGGCTAACTACGAGCAGTACTTC.